A single count supports the clone carrying this T cell receptor (beta chain). The record originates from a study of blood T cell repertoires in COVID-19. Study as a whole: Acute and convalescent COVID-19 samples came from the United States, Italy and Spain. Sources were T cells, B-cell-depleted T cells, or PBMCs; the material itself was cDNA or gDNA.

CDR1 is SEHNR, CDR2 FQNEAQ, per germline (reference sequence). This CDR3 is 16 amino acids long. After removal of 3 bases from V and 5 bases from J, the junction contained 8 bases not matched to a gene. Seattle's enrolled individuals joined amid active infection and were then monitored longitudinally. TCRdb keeps only in-frame clones here, not all; method: immunoSEQ multiplex PCR. The sample comprises 350,000 or so clones, around 87% of which are singletons, and about 10% rests with the top ten. The genes are TRBV7-9 and TRBJ2-5, with 11 bases aligning to TRBD2. The clonotype comes from a woman younger than 45 with COVID-19, enrolled during active disease. Sample: peripheral blood. CDR3 DNA sequence: TGTGCCAGCAGCTTGGGAACTAGCGGGAGAGGGGAGACCCAGTACTTC. This sequence encodes CASSLGTSGRGETQYF.